These T cell receptor beta chains were read from a single sample in a study of T cell changes during pregnancy in multiple sclerosis. Profiling relied on immunoSEQ multiplex PCR, and the TCRdb table lists in-frame clones only, not all of them. Of about 70,000 clones in the sample, approximately 94% are singletons; the top ten hold more than 0.45%. The input for sequencing was peripheral blood, taken in the third trimester of pregnancy. The origin of the receptors is a female donor with multiple sclerosis, enrolled in a pregnancy study. The CDR3 runs from the conserved cysteine through the conserved F or W. The order of the fields is D gene, clone size, J gene, V gene, CDR3 DNA, CDR3 protein. A D gene is named only where the DNA matches it firmly. For some rows the clone size is stated as once, few or many, or as a class when expanded; others skip it.

- - TRBJ2-7 TRBV14 TGTGCCAGCAGCCAAGATGGGACGGCGATCGGGGGGTACTTC CASSQDGTAIGGYF
- once TRBJ2-3 TRBV7-3 TGTGCCAGCAGCACATCCAGGACAGATACGCAGTATTTT CASSTSRTDTQYF
TRBD1 - TRBJ2-1 TRBV7-3 TGTGCCAGCAGCCTCCACGACAGGGCAGAGCAGTTCTTC CASSLHDRAEQFF
TRBD1 - TRBJ1-1 TRBV29-1 TGCAGCGTTCATCGGCAGCGGACAGGGGCGGTAATGGACACTGAAGCTTTCTTT CSVHRQRTGAVMDTEAFF
TRBD2 - TRBJ2-3 TRBV7-6 TGTGCCAGCAGCCCCCAAAGAAGAGCGGGGGGCCGCACAGATACGCAGTATTTT CASSPQRRAGGRTDTQYF
- - TRBJ1-6 TRBV30 TGTGCCTGCTTACAGGGAGCCTATAATTCACCCCTCCACTTT CACLQGAYNSPLHF
- - TRBJ1-6 TRBV18 TGTGCCAGCTCACCACCGGCAGGGCTAGGAGCTTCACCCCTCCACTTT CASSPPAGLGASPLHF
- - TRBJ1-2 TRBV11-2 TGTGCCAGCAGCTTAGGGTTAGACTATGGCTACACCTTC CASSLGLDYGYTF
- once TRBJ1-5 TRBV21-1 TGTGCCAGCGGGCAGGGACATCCCGAAGCCACCCCGACGCAAGGCAATCAGCCCCAGCATTTT CASGQGHPEATPTQGNQPQHF
TRBD2 few TRBJ2-1 TRBV4-2 TGTGCCAGCAGCCCCCGACTAGCAGTCGAGAATGAGCAGTTCTTC CASSPRLAVENEQFF
TRBD1 - TRBJ1-2 TRBV15 TGTGCCACCAGCAGGACAGGGATTAACTATGGCTACACCTTC CATSRTGINYGYTF
- - TRBJ1-2 TRBV12-5 TGTGCTAGTGGAACGGGTTATGATGGCTACACCTTC CASGTGYDGYTF
TRBD1 - TRBJ1-2 TRBV18 TGTGCCAGCCCAACGACAGGGGACGGTGGCTACACCTTC CASPTTGDGGYTF
- - TRBJ2-4 TRBV5-6 TGTGCCAGCAGCTTGGGGGGGGTGAACAAAAACATTCAGTACTTC CASSLGGVNKNIQYF
- - TRBJ1-4 TRBV25-1 TGTGCCAGCAGTGAATCCCTTGCAACTAATGAAAAACTGTTTTTT CASSESLATNEKLFF
TRBD1 once TRBJ2-5 TRBV18 TGTGCCAGCTCACCGCTGACAGGGGACCAAGAGACCCAGTACTTC CASSPLTGDQETQYF
- once TRBJ1-5 TRBV18 TGTGCCAGCTCACCGGGGCAGCGCCTCGATAGCAATCAGCCCCAGCATTTT CASSPGQRLDSNQPQHF
- - TRBJ2-3 TRBV19 TGTGCCAGTAGTATGATACTCACAGATACGCAGTATTTT CASSMILTDTQYF
- - TRBJ2-2 TRBV11-3 TGTGCCAGCAGCTTAGCGGCCGGGGAGCTGTTTTTT CASSLAAGELFF
- - TRBJ2-3 TRBV7-6 TGTGCCAGCAGCTCCCAAAAAGGGGGGGGAACAGATACGCAGTATTTT CASSSQKGGGTDTQYF
- - TRBJ2-2 TRBV7-6 TGTGCCAGCAGCTTAGCCCGGTACAGGACCCCCAACACCGGGGAGCTGTTTTTT CASSLARYRTPNTGELFF
- - TRBJ2-7 TRBV7-3 TGTGCCAGCAGCGCGTACCAGGGCTACGAGCAGTACTTC CASSAYQGYEQYF
TRBD2 - TRBJ2-1 TRBV4-3 TGCGCCAGCAGCCAGGGGTCTGGCGGGGGGTCCTACAATGAGCAGTTCTTC CASSQGSGGGSYNEQFF
TRBD1 - TRBJ2-2 TRBV7-3 TGTGCCAGCAGTCCTGGACAGGTTGACACCGGGGAGCTGTTTTTT CASSPGQVDTGELFF
- - TRBJ1-1 TRBV27 TGTGCCAGAGTGAGTGTAGAAGCTTTCTTT CARVSVEAFF
TRBD1 - TRBJ2-6 TRBV7-2 TGTGCCAGCAGTCCAGGGGGCCCTGGGGCCAACGTCCTGACTTTC CASSPGGPGANVLTF
- - TRBJ2-5 TRBV9 TGTGCCAGCAGCGTAGCCGTCTTGGAGGGAGAGACCCAGTACTTC CASSVAVLEGETQYF
- - TRBJ2-7 TRBV11-1 TGTGCCAGCAGCTTAGGCGTGACAGAATCGCGCTACGAGCAGTACTTC CASSLGVTESRYEQYF
- - TRBJ1-1 TRBV10-3 TGTGCCATCAGTGAGTCCTCCCAGGGAGAAGCTTTCTTT CAISESSQGEAFF
TRBD1 - TRBJ1-2 TRBV2 TGTGCCAGCAGTGCGACAGGGAGTGATGGCTACACCTTC CASSATGSDGYTF
- - TRBJ1-3 TRBV19 TGTGCCAGTACCTCGGGGTCAATTCGATCTGGAAACACCATATATTTT CASTSGSIRSGNTIYF
- - TRBJ2-2 TRBV11-3 TGTGCCAGCAGCTTGATGGGGGGAACCGGGGAGCTGTTTTTT CASSLMGGTGELFF
- few TRBJ1-1 TRBV4-3 TGCGCCAGCAGCCAATGGGGGCGCCGAACTGAAGCTTTCTTT CASSQWGRRTEAFF
- - TRBJ2-5 TRBV7-8 TGTGCCAGCAGCTTAGTGGGGTTGGCTGGGGCAGCGGAGACCCAGTACTTC CASSLVGLAGAAETQYF
- - TRBJ1-6 TRBV5-5 TGTGCCAGCAGCTTGGACAGCTCCTATAATTCACCCCTCCACTTT CASSLDSSYNSPLHF
TRBD1 once TRBJ2-7 TRBV5-1 TGCGCCAGCAGCCCCAACAGGGGCCACGAGCAGTACTTC CASSPNRGHEQYF
- - TRBJ2-3 TRBV5-4 TGTGCCAGCAGCTTGGGTCAGGGGAAAGATACGCAGTATTTT CASSLGQGKDTQYF
- once TRBJ1-2 TRBV5-5 TGTGCCAGCAGCTTCTTGTGGTCCACAGGGAGAAGTGACTACACCTTC CASSFLWSTGRSDYTF
TRBD1 - TRBJ2-7 TRBV27 TGTGCCAGCAGTAACCGACAGGGAAGCTCCTACGAGCAGTACTTC CASSNRQGSSYEQYF
- - TRBJ1-4 TRBV7-2 TGTGCCAGCAGCCGCAGGACAATCCCTAATGAAAAACTGTTTTTT CASSRRTIPNEKLFF
- - TRBJ1-1 TRBV7-9 TGTGCCAGCAGCCCAAGGGAGAACTTGAACACTGAAGCTTTCTTT CASSPRENLNTEAFF
- - TRBJ2-3 TRBV14 TGTGCCAGCAGCCAGAACAGATTCACAGATACGCAGTATTTT CASSQNRFTDTQYF
- - TRBJ2-7 TRBV7-9 TGTGCCAGCAGCTTCAGTTCCCATTCCTACGAGCAGTACTTC CASSFSSHSYEQYF
- - TRBJ1-4 TRBV4-3 TGCGCCAGCAGCCAAGAGGAATGGACAGTCCTTACCTATAATGAAAAACTGTTTTTT CASSQEEWTVLTYNEKLFF